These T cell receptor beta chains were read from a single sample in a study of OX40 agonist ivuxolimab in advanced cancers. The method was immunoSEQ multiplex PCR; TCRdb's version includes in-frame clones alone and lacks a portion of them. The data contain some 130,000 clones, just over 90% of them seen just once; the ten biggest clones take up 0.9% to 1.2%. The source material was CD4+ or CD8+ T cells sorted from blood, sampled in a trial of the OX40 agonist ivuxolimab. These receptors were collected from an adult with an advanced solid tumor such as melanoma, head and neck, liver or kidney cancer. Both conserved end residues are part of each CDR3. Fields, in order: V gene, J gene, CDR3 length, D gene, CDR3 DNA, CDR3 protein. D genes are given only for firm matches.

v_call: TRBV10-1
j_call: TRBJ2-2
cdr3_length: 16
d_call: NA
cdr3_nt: TGCGCCAGCAGTGCCCCACGGACCCTGAACACCGGGGAGCTGTTTTTT
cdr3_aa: CASSAPRTLNTGELFF

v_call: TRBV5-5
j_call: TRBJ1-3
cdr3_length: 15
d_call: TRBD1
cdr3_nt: TGTGCCAGCAGCCTGACAGGGAACTCTGGAAACACCATATATTTT
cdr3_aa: CASSLTGNSGNTIYF

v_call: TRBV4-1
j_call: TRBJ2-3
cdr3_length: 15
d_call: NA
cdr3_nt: TGCGCCAGCAGCCAAGACTGGGGGGCCACAGATACGCAGTATTTT
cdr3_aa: CASSQDWGATDTQYF

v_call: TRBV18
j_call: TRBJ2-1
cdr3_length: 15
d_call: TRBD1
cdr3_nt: TGTGCCAGCTCACCGGACAGGGGCACGGGGTATGAGCAGTTCTTC
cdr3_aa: CASSPDRGTGYEQFF

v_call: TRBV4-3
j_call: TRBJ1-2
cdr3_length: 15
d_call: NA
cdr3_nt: TGCGCCAGCAGCCAACAGACAGGATTTAACTATGGCTACACCTTC
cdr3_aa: CASSQQTGFNYGYTF

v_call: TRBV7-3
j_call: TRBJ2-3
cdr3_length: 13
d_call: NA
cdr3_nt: TGTGCCAGCAGCTTAGGAGGGGCAGATACGCAGTATTTT
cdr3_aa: CASSLGGADTQYF

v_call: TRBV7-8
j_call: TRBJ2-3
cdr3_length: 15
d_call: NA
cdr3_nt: TGTGCCAGCAGCCCTCTGAGCGGGAGCACAGATACGCAGTATTTT
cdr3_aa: CASSPLSGSTDTQYF

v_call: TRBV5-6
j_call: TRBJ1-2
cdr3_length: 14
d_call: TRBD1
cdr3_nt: TGTGCCAGCAGCTTTTTGGGACAGGGCCTCCGCTACACCTTC
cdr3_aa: CASSFLGQGLRYTF

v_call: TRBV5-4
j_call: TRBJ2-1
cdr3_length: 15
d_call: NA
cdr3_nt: TGTGCCAGCAGCTTGAGGGTCTGGAGAGACAATGAGCAGTTCTTC
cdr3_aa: CASSLRVWRDNEQFF

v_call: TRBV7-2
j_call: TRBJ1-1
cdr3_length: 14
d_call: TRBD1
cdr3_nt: TGTGCCAGCAGAGAGAAGGGGGCTAACACTGAAGCTTTCTTT
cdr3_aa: CASREKGANTEAFF